This TCR beta chain was recovered during a study of T cells in localized non-small cell lung cancer. The germline gives CDR1 SEHNR, CDR2 FQNEAQ (reference sequence). V dropped 3 bases and J dropped 0 bases, with 17 bases sitting between them. The CDR3 length is 17 residues. Turning to this clone: Its antigen is undetermined.

General study results and limits: Peak T cell clonality was found in uninvolved adjacent lung, exceeding tumor. Elevated blood T cell density was associated with longer overall survival.

Sequenced by immunoSEQ multiplex PCR; TCRdb stores in-frame clones only, minus some. The sample includes roughly 34,000 clones, 65% to 90% of them seen just once. The sample consisted of peripheral blood, taken before any cancer treatment. The rearrangement joins TRBV7-9 to TRBJ1-1; D ambiguous. This receptor was obtained from a male donor at least 60 years old with stage III lung adenocarcinoma. The CDR3 coding sequence is TGTGCCAGCAGCTTCGACCAATTTGTCGCTCTGAACACTGAAGCTTTCTTT. It translates to CASSFDQFVALNTEAFF.